The entry below describes one TCR beta chain. Its antigen remains unknown. The sample originates from a study of T cell responses to AZD1222 COVID-19 vaccine. Study-wide points: Females made up more of the donors, who were largely white British, and clonal diversity may have come out too low. Recipients of two AZD1222 doses showed rising Spike-specific TCR breadth and depth. Only 5 or 6 AZD1222 recipients were seropositive at baseline.

Combined were second doses at about 4 or about 12 weeks. TCRdb keeps only in-frame clones here, not all; method: immunoSEQ multiplex PCR. The table lists about 84,000 clones, around nine tenths of them singletons. Per the germline V gene, CDR1 is SEHNR and CDR2 is FQNEAQ (reference sequence). The CDR3 consists of 14 residues. Trimming removed 3 bases from V and 0 bases from J; junction bases left unmatched: 1. Sequenced here: peripheral blood, sampled 28 days after the second AZD1222 dose. This receptor was identified in an adult who received the AZD1222 COVID-19 vaccine. The chain joins TRBV7-9 to TRBJ1-1; 7 bases are a match to TRBD1. The CDR3: CASSFTGVNTEAFF. In DNA, the CDR3 is TGTGCCAGCAGCTTTACAGGGGTGAACACTGAAGCTTTCTTT.